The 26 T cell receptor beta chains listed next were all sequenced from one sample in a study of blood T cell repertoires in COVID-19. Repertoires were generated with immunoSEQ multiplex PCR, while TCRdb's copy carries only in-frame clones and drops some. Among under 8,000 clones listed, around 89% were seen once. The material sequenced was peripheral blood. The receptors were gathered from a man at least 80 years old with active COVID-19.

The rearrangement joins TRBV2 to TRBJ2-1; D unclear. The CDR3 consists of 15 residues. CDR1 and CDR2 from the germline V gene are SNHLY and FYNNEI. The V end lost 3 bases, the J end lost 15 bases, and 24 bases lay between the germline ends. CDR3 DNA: TGTGCCAGCAGTGATAGCCCTCCTCGCGACTCGATTCGGTTCTTC. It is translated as CASSDSPPRDSIRFF.

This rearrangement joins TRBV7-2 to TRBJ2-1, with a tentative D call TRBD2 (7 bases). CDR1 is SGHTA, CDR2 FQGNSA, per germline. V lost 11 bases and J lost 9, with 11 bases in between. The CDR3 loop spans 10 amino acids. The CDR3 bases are TGTGCCGGGGGGGCCATTGAGCAGTTCTTC. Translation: CAGGAIEQFF.

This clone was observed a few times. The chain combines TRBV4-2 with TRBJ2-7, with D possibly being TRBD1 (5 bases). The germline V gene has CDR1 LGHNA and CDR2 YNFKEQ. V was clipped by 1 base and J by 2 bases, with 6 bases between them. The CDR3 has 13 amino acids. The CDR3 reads CASSQVGAYEQYF. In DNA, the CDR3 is TGTGCCAGCAGCCAAGTAGGGGCCTACGAGCAGTACTTC.

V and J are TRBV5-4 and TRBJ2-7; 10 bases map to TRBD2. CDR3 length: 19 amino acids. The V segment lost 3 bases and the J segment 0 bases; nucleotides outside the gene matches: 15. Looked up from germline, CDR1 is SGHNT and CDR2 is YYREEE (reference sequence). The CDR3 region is CASSSPWTSGRESSYEQYF. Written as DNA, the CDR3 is TGTGCCAGCAGCTCTCCCTGGACTAGCGGCAGGGAGTCCTCCTACGAGCAGTACTTC.

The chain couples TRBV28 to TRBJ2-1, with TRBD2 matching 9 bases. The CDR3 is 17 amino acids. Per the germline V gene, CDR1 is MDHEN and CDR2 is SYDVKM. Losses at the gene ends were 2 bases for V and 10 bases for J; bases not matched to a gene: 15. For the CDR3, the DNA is TGTGCCAGCAGTTTAGTATCGGGGGGGACTAGCAGGGGAGAGCAGTTCTTC. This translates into CASSLVSGGTSRGEQFF. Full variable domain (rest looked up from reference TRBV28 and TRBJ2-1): DVKVTQSSRYLVKRTGEKVFLECVQDMDHENMFWYRQDPGLGLRLIYFSYDVKMKEKGDIPEGYSVSREKKERFSLILESASTNQTSMYLCASSLVSGGTSRGEQFFGPGTRLTVL.

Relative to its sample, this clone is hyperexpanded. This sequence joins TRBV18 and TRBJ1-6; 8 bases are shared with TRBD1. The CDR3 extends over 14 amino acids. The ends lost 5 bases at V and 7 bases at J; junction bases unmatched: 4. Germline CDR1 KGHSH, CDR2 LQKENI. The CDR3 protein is CASSSTGANSPLHF. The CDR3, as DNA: TGTGCCAGCTCATCGACAGGGGCGAATTCACCCCTCCACTTT.

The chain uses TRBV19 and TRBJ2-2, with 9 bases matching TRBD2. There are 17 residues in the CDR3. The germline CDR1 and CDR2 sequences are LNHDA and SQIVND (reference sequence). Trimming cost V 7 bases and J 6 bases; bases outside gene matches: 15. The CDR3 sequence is CASTPRVAGVYSGELFF. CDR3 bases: TGTGCCAGTACCCCAAGGGTAGCGGGAGTGTACTCCGGGGAGCTGTTTTTT.

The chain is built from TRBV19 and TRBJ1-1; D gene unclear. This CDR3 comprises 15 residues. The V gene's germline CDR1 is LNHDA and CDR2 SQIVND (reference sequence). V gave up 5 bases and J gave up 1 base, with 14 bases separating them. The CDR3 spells CASSGPFNKNTEAFF. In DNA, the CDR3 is TGTGCCAGTAGTGGCCCGTTCAATAAGAACACTGAAGCTTTCTTT.

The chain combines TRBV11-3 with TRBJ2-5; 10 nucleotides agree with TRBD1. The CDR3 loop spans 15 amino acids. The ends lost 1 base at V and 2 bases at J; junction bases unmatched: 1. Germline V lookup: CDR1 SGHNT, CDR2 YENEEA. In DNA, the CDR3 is TGTGCCAGCAGCTTAGGGGACAGGGGTCAAGAGACCCAGTACTTC. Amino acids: CASSLGDRGQETQYF.

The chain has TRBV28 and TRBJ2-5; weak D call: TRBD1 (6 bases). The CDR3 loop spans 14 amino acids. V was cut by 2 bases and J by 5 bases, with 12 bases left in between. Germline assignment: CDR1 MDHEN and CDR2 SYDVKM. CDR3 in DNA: TGTGCCAGCAGTTTAGGGGGCTCAGGGGAGACCCAGTACTTC. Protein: CASSLGGSGETQYF. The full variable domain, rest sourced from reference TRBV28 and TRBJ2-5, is DVKVTQSSRYLVKRTGEKVFLECVQDMDHENMFWYRQDPGLGLRLIYFSYDVKMKEKGDIPEGYSVSREKKERFSLILESASTNQTSMYLCASSLGGSGETQYFGPGTRLLVL.

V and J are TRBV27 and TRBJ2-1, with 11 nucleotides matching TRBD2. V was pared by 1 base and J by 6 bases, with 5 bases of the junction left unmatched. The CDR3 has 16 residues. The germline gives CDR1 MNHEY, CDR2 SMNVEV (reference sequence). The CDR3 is CASSLYVLAGVNEQFF. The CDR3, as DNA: TGTGCCAGCAGTTTATATGTACTAGCGGGAGTCAATGAGCAGTTCTTC.

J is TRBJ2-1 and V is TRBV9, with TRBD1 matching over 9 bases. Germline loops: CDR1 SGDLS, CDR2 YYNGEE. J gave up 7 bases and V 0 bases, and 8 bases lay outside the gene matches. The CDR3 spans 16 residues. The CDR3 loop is CASSVGLGTGWNEQFF. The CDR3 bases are TGTGCCAGCAGCGTAGGTCTCGGGACAGGGTGGAATGAGCAGTTCTTC.

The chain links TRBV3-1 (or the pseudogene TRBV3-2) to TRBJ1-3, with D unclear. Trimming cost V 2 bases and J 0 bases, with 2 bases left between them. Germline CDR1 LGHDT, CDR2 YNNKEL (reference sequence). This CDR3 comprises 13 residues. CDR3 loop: CASSQLSGNTIYF. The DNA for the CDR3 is TGTGCCAGCAGCCAACTCTCTGGAAACACCATATATTTT.

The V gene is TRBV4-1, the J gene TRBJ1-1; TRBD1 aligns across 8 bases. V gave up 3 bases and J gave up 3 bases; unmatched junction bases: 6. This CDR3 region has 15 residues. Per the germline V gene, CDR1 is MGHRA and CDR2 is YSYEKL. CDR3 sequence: CASSHLDRAHTEAFF. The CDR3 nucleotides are TGCGCCAGCAGCCACTTGGACAGGGCGCACACTGAAGCTTTCTTT.

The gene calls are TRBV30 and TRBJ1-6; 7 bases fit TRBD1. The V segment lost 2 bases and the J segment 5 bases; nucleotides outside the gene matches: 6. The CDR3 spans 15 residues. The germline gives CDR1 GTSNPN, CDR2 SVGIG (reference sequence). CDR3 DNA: TGTGCCTGGAGTCCCGGGACAGTTGATAATTCACCCCTCCACTTT. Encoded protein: CAWSPGTVDNSPLHF. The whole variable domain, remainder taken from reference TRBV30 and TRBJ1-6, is SQTIHQWPATLVQPVGSPLSLECTVEGTSNPNLYWYRQAAGRGLQLLFYSVGIGQISSEVPQNLSASRPQDRQFILSSKKLLLSDSGFYLCAWSPGTVDNSPLHFGNGTRLTVT.

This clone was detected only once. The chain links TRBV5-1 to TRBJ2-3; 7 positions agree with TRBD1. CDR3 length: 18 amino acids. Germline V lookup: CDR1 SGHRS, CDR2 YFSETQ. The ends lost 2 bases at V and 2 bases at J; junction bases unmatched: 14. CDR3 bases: TGCGCCAGCAGCTTAGGGCCAGGGGGAAGTCTCATCACAGATACGCAGTATTTT. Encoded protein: CASSLGPGGSLITDTQYF.

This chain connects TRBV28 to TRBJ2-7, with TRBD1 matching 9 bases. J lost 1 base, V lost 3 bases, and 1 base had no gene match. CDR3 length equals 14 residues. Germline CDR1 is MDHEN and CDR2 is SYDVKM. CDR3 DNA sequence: TGTGCCAGCAGTTTTGGGACAGGGTCCTACGAGCAGTACTTC. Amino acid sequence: CASSFGTGSYEQYF. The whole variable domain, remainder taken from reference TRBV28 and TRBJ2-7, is DVKVTQSSRYLVKRTGEKVFLECVQDMDHENMFWYRQDPGLGLRLIYFSYDVKMKEKGDIPEGYSVSREKKERFSLILESASTNQTSMYLCASSFGTGSYEQYFGPGTRLTVT.

CDR3 nucleotides: TGTGCCAGCAGCTTAGGGTCGGGGAATAATCAGCCCCAGCATTTT. This gives the protein CASSLGSGNNQPQHF. This rearrangement joins TRBV7-2 to TRBJ1-5; D is ambiguous. Trimming removed 1 base from V and 4 bases from J, with 11 bases in between. CDR1 is SGHTA, CDR2 FQGNSA, per germline. The CDR3 extends over 15 amino acids.

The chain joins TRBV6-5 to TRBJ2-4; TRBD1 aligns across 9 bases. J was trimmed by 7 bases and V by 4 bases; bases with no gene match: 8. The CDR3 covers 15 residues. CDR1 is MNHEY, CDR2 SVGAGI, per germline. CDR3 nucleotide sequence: TGTGCCAGCAGTTCCACCCGGACAGGGGAGAACATTCAGTACTTC. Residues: CASSSTRTGENIQYF.

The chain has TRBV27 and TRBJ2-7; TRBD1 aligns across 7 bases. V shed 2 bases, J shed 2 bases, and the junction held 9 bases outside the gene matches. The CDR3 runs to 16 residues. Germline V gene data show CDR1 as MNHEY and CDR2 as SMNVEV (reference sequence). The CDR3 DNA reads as TGTGCCAGCAGTTTAGACGTAGGGGGCGCAACCTACGAGCAGTACTTC. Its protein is CASSLDVGGATYEQYF.

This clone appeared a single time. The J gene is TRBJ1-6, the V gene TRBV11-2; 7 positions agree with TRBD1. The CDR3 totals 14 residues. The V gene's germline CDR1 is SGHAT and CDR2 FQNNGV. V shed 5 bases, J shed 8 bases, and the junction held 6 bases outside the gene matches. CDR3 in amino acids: CASSLDRSYSPLHF. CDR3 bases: TGTGCCAGCAGCCTGGACAGGAGCTATTCACCCCTCCACTTT.

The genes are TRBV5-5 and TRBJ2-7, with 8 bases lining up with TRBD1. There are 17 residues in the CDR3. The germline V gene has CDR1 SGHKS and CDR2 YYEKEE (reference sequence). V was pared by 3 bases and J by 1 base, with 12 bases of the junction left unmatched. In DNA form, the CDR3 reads TGTGCCAGCAGCTCCGGGACAGGCCTTTTTGCGTCCTACGAGCAGTACTTC. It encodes CASSSGTGLFASYEQYF.

In DNA form, the CDR3 reads TGTGCCAGCAGCAAGCGGGACCTTGGCACAGATACGCAGTATTTT. Protein sequence: CASSKRDLGTDTQYF. The genes are TRBV27 and TRBJ2-3; 7 bases match TRBD2. The V segment lost 6 bases and the J segment 1 base; nucleotides outside the gene matches: 7. CDR3 length equals 15 residues. The V gene's germline CDR1 is MNHEY and CDR2 SMNVEV (reference sequence).

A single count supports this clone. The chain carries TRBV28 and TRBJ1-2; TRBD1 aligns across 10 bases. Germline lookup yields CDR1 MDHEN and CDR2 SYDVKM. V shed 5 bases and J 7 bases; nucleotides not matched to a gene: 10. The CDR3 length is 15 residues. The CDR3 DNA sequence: TGTGCCAGCAGTACTGAGGGACAGGGGCCCGGTGGCTACACCTTC. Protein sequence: CASSTEGQGPGGYTF.

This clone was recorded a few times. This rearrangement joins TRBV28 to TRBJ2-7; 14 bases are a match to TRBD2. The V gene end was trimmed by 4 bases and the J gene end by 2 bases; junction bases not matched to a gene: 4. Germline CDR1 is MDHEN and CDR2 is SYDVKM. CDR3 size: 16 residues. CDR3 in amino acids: CASSSPTSGRAYEQYF. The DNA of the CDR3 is TGTGCCAGCAGTTCCCCGACTAGCGGGAGGGCCTACGAGCAGTACTTC.

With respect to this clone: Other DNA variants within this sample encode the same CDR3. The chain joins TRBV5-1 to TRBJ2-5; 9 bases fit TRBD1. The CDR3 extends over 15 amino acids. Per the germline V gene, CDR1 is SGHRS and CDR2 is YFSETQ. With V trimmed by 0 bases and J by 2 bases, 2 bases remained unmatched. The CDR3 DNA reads TGCGCCAGCAGCTTGGGGGGACAGGGACAAGAGACCCAGTACTTC. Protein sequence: CASSLGGQGQETQYF.